This entry concerns a single T cell receptor (beta chain). Its antigen is not identified. PCR primers comprised 60 Vbeta and 13 Jbeta primers. Assay used: immunoSEQ multiplex PCR; TCRdb lists only in-frame clones, some missing. Recorded for this sample: 150,000 or so clones. CDR3 length: 16 amino acids. V dropped 3 bases and J dropped 6 bases, with 18 bases sitting between them. Per germline, CDR1 SGHVS and CDR2 FNYEAQ. This entry is derived from a study of cytomegalovirus exposure and HLA in healthy donors. General observations from the study: Fewer N-insertions (relative to the roughly 730-donor mean) were reportedly seen in an Asian-associated ancestry cluster in a later analysis.

This chain links TRBV7-6 with TRBJ2-1, with D maybe TRBD2 (5 bases). Sequencing was done on a sample of PBMCs. This TCR came from a woman aged 55-70 years in good health and CMV-seronegative. The CDR3 DNA reads as TGTGCCAGCAGCTTTCCGACCAGCGGAGAGGGCAATGAGCAGTTCTTC. Translating gives CASSFPTSGEGNEQFF.